The 26 T cell receptor beta chains presented below share a single source sample, sequenced in a study of blood T cell repertoires in COVID-19. Method: immunoSEQ multiplex PCR; TCRdb's copy keeps in-frame clones and lacks some. Counted here are tens of thousands of clones, over 65% occurring once; the ten biggest clones make up about half. Sequenced material: peripheral blood. The source of these receptors is a human donor in a cohort sampled during active COVID-19.

The chain links TRBV7-2 to TRBJ2-5, with a tentative D call TRBD2 (6 bases). The length of the CDR3 is 14 residues. Trimming removed 5 bases from V and 5 bases from J, with 15 bases in between. CDR1 SGHTA and CDR2 FQGNSA come from the germline V gene. This CDR3 reads CASSAAGGGETQYF. The CDR3 DNA is TGTGCCAGCAGCGCAGCGGGTGGGGGGGAGACCCAGTACTTC.

The J gene is TRBJ1-4, the V gene TRBV28; D perhaps matches TRBD1 (5 bases). This CDR3 region has 15 residues. Germline lookup yields CDR1 MDHEN and CDR2 SYDVKM. V dropped 8 bases and J dropped 0 bases, with 13 bases sitting between them. The CDR3, as DNA: TGTGCCAGCGGAACAGGCAGTGCAACTAATGAAAAACTGTTTTTT. Translated, it gives CASGTGSATNEKLFF.

This clone came up once. The chain carries TRBV7-3 and TRBJ1-6; 7 nucleotides agree with TRBD1. Germline CDR1 SGHTA, CDR2 FQGTGA. There are 14 residues in the CDR3. V lost 3 bases, J lost 6 bases, and 2 bases stayed unmatched. CDR3 in amino acids: CASSLGQTNSPLHF. CDR3 in DNA: TGTGCCAGCAGCTTGGGACAGACTAATTCACCCCTCCACTTT.

The CDR3 coding sequence is TGTGCCAGCAGTTACGCCTGGACAGGCTACGAGCAGTACTTC. Encoded protein: CASSYAWTGYEQYF. The chain carries TRBV6-2 or TRBV6-3 and TRBJ2-7, with TRBD1 identical over 7 bases. The CDR3 consists of 14 residues. Germline CDR1 is MNHEY and CDR2 is SVGEGT. V shed 2 bases and J 3 bases; nucleotides not matched to a gene: 4.

The chain carries TRBV6-1 and TRBJ1-5; no definite D call. The CDR3 has 14 residues. Trimming removed 3 bases from V and 7 bases from J, with 13 bases in between. Per germline, CDR1 MNHNS and CDR2 SASEGT. CDR3 amino acids: CASSDGQPSQPQHF. CDR3 DNA: TGTGCCAGCAGTGATGGGCAGCCTAGCCAGCCCCAGCATTTT.

The chain is built from TRBV7-3 and TRBJ2-3; perhaps TRBD2 as D (6 bases). CDR1 and CDR2 from the germline V gene are SGHTA and FQGTGA. The ends were cut back, 6 bases at V and 0 bases at J, with 16 bases in the middle. The CDR3 is 16 amino acids. CDR3 nucleotide sequence: TGTGCCAGCAGTCGACCTACTAGCTATAGCACAGATACGCAGTATTTT. Protein sequence: CASSRPTSYSTDTQYF.

This clone came up once. The V call is TRBV5-1, the J call TRBJ2-3; D may be TRBD1 (5 bases). V lost 3 bases and J 3 bases, leaving 8 bases between the germline ends. The germline gives CDR1 SGHRS, CDR2 YFSETQ. The CDR3 consists of 13 residues. The CDR3 DNA sequence: TGCGCCAGCAGCTCGACAGTGACAGATACGCAGTATTTT. Its translation is CASSSTVTDTQYF. The whole variable domain, remainder taken from reference TRBV5-1 and TRBJ2-3, is KAGVTQTPRYLIKTRGQQVTLSCSPISGHRSVSWYQQTPGQGLQFLFEYFSETQRNKGNFPGRFSGRQFSNSRSEMNVSTLELGDSALYLCASSSTVTDTQYFGPGTRLTVL.

The V gene is TRBV24-1, the J gene TRBJ1-1; the match to TRBD1 covers 10 bases. With V trimmed by 4 bases and J by 10 bases, 5 bases remained unmatched. Germline values: CDR1 KGHDR, CDR2 SFDVKD. The CDR3 length is 13 residues. The DNA for the CDR3 is TGTGCCACCAGTGACCATGACAGGGGGCGAGCTTTCTTT. Its translation is CATSDHDRGRAFF.

The chain links TRBV28 to TRBJ1-2, with 10 bases aligning to TRBD1. The germline gives CDR1 MDHEN, CDR2 SYDVKM. There are 14 residues in the CDR3. J was trimmed by 8 bases and V by 4 bases; bases with no gene match: 7. The chain's CDR3 is CASSSGTGVRGYTF. CDR3 in DNA: TGTGCCAGCAGTTCTGGGACAGGGGTGCGAGGCTACACCTTC.

The V and J genes are TRBV7-9 and TRBJ2-1, with 11 nucleotides matching TRBD2. Trimming at V came to 5 bases and at J to 1 base, leaving 7 bases not matched to a gene. The CDR3 sequence is 17 residues long. CDR1 and CDR2 (germline): SEHNR, FQNEAQ (reference sequence). The chain's CDR3 is CASSELLAGVSYNEQFF. CDR3 nucleotide sequence: TGTGCCAGCAGCGAGCTACTAGCGGGAGTTTCCTACAATGAGCAGTTCTTC. The variable domain in full, with the rest retrieved from reference TRBV7-9 and TRBJ2-1, is DTGVSQNPRHKITKRGQNVTFRCDPISEHNRLYWYRQTLGQGPEFLTYFQNEAQLEKSRLLSDRFSAERPKGSFSTLEIQRTEQGDSAMYLCASSELLAGVSYNEQFFGPGTRLTVL.

The table lists this clone with a count of one. CDR3 coding DNA: TGTGCCAGCCAACTCGGAGGGACCCAGTACTTC. This gives the protein CASQLGGTQYF. The chain couples TRBV25-1 to TRBJ2-5, with D maybe TRBD2 (5 bases). The CDR3 is 11 residues long. Germline V gene lookup returns CDR1 MGHDK and CDR2 SYGVNS. Trimming removed 8 bases at V and 7 bases at J, with 11 bases between.

This sequence joins TRBV6-5 and TRBJ2-1, with D tentatively TRBD2 (6 bases). V was clipped by 2 bases and J by 10 bases, with 15 bases between them. The CDR3 loop spans 14 amino acids. The germline V gene encodes CDR1 MNHEY and CDR2 SVGAGI. CDR3 loop: CASSYSPGLAEQFF. The CDR3 DNA sequence: TGTGCCAGCAGTTACAGTCCAGGGCTAGCGGAGCAGTTCTTC.

Regarding this clone: Other DNA sequences of this sample code for an identical CDR3. V and J are TRBV4-3 and TRBJ1-4, with D perhaps matching TRBD1 (6 bases). The CDR3 has 15 residues. Trimming left V 0 bases short and J 8 bases short, with 13 bases between. The germline CDR1 and CDR2 sequences are LGHNA and YSLEER. The CDR3: CASSQEGQKGEKLFF. The CDR3 nucleotides are TGCGCCAGCAGCCAAGAAGGACAGAAGGGAGAAAAACTGTTTTTT.

Here the CDR3 reads CASARLAGGGYEQYF. The CDR3 nucleotides are TGTGCTTCAGCGAGGCTGGCGGGAGGGGGATACGAGCAGTACTTC. This sequence joins TRBV7-2 and TRBJ2-7, with 9 bases fitting TRBD2. Germline V CDR1 and CDR2: SGHTA, FQGNSA. The CDR3 runs to 15 residues.

This chain connects TRBV7-3 to TRBJ2-2, with 7 bases fitting TRBD1. The CDR3 totals 15 residues. V gave up 3 bases and J gave up 6 bases; unmatched junction bases: 7. CDR1 and CDR2 from the germline V gene are SGHTA and FQGTGA. In nucleotides, the CDR3 is TGTGCCAGCAGCTTGAACAGGGGCGAGGCCGGGGAGCTGTTTTTT. Translated: CASSLNRGEAGELFF.

J is TRBJ2-5 and V is TRBV7-9; D is uncertain. V lost 5 bases and J 7 bases, leaving 14 bases between the germline ends. CDR3 size: 13 residues. CDR1 is SEHNR, CDR2 FQNEAQ, per germline (reference sequence). As DNA, the CDR3 is TGTGCCAGCAGCACGTCTGTTTTTAGGACCCAGTACTTC. Amino acid sequence: CASSTSVFRTQYF. The entire variable domain, with the rest obtained from reference TRBV7-9 and TRBJ2-5, is as follows: DTGVSQNPRHKITKRGQNVTFRCDPISEHNRLYWYRQTLGQGPEFLTYFQNEAQLEKSRLLSDRFSAERPKGSFSTLEIQRTEQGDSAMYLCASSTSVFRTQYFGPGTRLLVL.

The chain carries TRBV7-2 and TRBJ2-3; weak D call: TRBD2 (5 bases). Germline V gene sequence: CDR1 SGHTA, CDR2 FQGNSA. The CDR3 is 16 amino acids. Trimming took off 1 base at V and 0 bases at J, with 11 bases between the two ends. CDR3 loop: CASSLGGSPSTDTQYF. CDR3 in DNA: TGTGCCAGCAGCTTAGGTGGGAGCCCTAGCACAGATACGCAGTATTTT.

This rearrangement joins TRBV30 to TRBJ1-1, with unresolved D. Germline V gene lookup returns CDR1 GTSNPN and CDR2 SVGIG (reference sequence). Trimming left V 3 bases short and J 3 bases short, with 14 bases between. The length of the CDR3 is 14 residues. CDR3 protein: CAWRGGGVHTEAFF. CDR3 nucleotides: TGTGCCTGGAGGGGAGGTGGGGTTCACACTGAAGCTTTCTTT.

The table lists this clone with a few counts. This chain links TRBV9 with TRBJ2-3; D is possibly TRBD2 (6 bases). CDR1 is SGDLS, CDR2 YYNGEE, per germline. This CDR3 contains 15 residues. The V end was cut by 3 bases, the J end by 7 bases, with 18 bases between. The CDR3 coding sequence is TGTGCCAGCAGCGGGGAGGAGAGGGTTGGAAATACGCAGTATTTT. Translated: CASSGEERVGNTQYF.

DNA of the CDR3: TGTGCCAGCAGCCAAGAGTCGGACAACAATCCCTACGAGCAGTACTTC. It translates to CASSQESDNNPYEQYF. The chain uses TRBV4-2 and TRBJ2-7, with D possibly TRBD1 on 5 matching bases. From germline, CDR1 is LGHNA and CDR2 YNFKEQ. Trimming removed 0 bases from V and 2 bases from J, with 14 bases in between. This CDR3 is built from 16 residues.

This sequence joins TRBV5-1 and TRBJ2-2; TRBD2 might be the D (5 bases). V was clipped by 0 bases and J by 1 base, with 7 bases between them. The CDR3 sequence is 15 residues long. The germline V gene has CDR1 SGHRS and CDR2 YFSETQ. The CDR3 here is CASSLGGMNTGELFF. The CDR3 DNA follows: TGCGCCAGCAGCTTGGGAGGGATGAACACCGGGGAGCTGTTTTTT.

The chain has TRBV2 and TRBJ1-2; D remains unclear. The V end was cut by 3 bases, the J end by 0 bases, with 11 bases between. Germline V CDR1 and CDR2: SNHLY, FYNNEI. CDR3 size: 15 residues. In nucleotides, the CDR3 is TGTGCCAGCAGTGATTACTCCGGGTCTAACTATGGCTACACCTTC. Protein sequence: CASSDYSGSNYGYTF.

This clone was counted between two and nine times. Here the CDR3 DNA reads TGTGCCAGTAGTATTGAGGGCTACGAGCAGTACTTC. Its protein is CASSIEGYEQYF. This chain uses TRBV19 with TRBJ2-7; TRBD2 might be the D (5 bases). V was pared by 3 bases and J by 3 bases, with 6 bases between. The germline gives CDR1 LNHDA, CDR2 SQIVND (reference sequence). This CDR3 is built from 12 residues.

This chain uses TRBV19 with TRBJ2-1; 9 bases line up with TRBD1. V shed 6 bases, J shed 3 bases, and the junction held 6 bases outside the gene matches. Germline CDR1 and CDR2: LNHDA and SQIVND (reference sequence). The CDR3 has 15 amino acids. The CDR3 reads CASRKQGADYNEQFF. The DNA of the CDR3 is TGTGCCAGTAGGAAACAGGGGGCCGACTACAATGAGCAGTTCTTC.

The chain has TRBV27 and TRBJ2-1, with D tentatively TRBD1 (5 bases). The CDR3 runs 18 residues. Trimming left V 8 bases short and J 2 bases short, with 25 bases between. Germline V gene sequence: CDR1 MNHEY, CDR2 SMNVEV (reference sequence). CDR3 DNA: TGTGCCAGCGACCTAGGGGATTTAATATTTGTCGCCTACAATGAGCAGTTCTTC. Amino acid sequence: CASDLGDLIFVAYNEQFF.

The chain links TRBV7-2 to TRBJ1-5; unclear D gene. V shed 4 bases and J shed 1 base, with 14 bases lying between them. Germline V CDR1 and CDR2: SGHTA, FQGNSA. The CDR3 extends over 16 amino acids. The CDR3 bases are TGTGCCAGCAGCTACCATTGGTCCGAGAGCAATCAGCCCCAGCATTTT. It codes for CASSYHWSESNQPQHF.